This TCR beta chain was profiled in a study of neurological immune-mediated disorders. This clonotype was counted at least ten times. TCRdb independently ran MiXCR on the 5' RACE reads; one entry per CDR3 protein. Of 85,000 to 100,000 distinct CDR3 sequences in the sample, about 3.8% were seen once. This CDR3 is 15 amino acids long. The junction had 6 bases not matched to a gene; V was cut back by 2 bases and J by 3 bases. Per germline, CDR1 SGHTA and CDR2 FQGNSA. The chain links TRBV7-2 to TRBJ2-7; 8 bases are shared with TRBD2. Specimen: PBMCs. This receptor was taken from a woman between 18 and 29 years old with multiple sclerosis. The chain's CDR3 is CASSLLVAGYYEQYF. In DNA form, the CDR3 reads TGTGCCAGCAGCTTACTGGTAGCGGGGTACTACGAGCAGTACTTC.